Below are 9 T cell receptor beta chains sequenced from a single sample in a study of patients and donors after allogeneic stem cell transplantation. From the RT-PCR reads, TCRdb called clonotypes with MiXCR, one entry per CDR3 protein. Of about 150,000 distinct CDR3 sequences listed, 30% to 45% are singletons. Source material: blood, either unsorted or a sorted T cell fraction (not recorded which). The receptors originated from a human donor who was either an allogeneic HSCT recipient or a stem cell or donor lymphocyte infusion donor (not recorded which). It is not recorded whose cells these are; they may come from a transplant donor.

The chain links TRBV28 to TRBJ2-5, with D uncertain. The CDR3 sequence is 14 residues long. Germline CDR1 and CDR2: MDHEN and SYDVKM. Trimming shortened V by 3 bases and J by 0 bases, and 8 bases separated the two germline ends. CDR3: CASSFRGDQETQYF. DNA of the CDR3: TGTGCCAGCAGTTTTCGTGGGGACCAAGAGACCCAGTACTTC.

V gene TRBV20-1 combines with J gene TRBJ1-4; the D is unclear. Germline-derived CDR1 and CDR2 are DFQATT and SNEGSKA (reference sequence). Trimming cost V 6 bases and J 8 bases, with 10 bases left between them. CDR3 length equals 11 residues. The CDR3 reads CSALAGEKLFF. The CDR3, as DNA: TGCAGTGCGCTGGCGGGGGAAAAACTGTTTTTT.

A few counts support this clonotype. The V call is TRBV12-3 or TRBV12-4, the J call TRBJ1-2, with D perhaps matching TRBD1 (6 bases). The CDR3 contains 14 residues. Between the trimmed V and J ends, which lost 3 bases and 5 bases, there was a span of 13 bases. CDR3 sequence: CASSFGGRFYGYTF. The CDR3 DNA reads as TGTGCCAGCAGTTTTGGGGGGCGTTTTTATGGCTACACCTTC.

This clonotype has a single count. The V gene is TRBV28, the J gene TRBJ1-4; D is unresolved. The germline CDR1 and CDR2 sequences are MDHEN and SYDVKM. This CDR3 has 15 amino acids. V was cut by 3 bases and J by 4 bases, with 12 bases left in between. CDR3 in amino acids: CASSFLGGSNEKLFF. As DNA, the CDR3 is TGTGCCAGCAGTTTTTTGGGCGGAAGTAATGAAAAACTGTTTTTT. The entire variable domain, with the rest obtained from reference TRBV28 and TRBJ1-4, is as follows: DVKVTQSSRYLVKRTGEKVFLECVQDMDHENMFWYRQDPGLGLRLIYFSYDVKMKEKGDIPEGYSVSREKKERFSLILESASTNQTSMYLCASSFLGGSNEKLFFGSGTQLSVL.

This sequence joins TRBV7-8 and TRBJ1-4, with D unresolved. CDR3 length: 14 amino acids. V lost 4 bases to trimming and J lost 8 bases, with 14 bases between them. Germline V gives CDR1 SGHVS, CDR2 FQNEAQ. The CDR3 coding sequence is TGTGCCAGCAGCTCGCCCCGTTCGGGGGAAAAACTGTTTTTT. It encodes CASSSPRSGEKLFF.

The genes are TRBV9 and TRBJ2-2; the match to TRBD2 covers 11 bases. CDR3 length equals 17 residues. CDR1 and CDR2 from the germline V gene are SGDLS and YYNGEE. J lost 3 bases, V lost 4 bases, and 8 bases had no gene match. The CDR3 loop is CASSFTSGGLYTGELFF. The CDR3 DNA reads TGTGCCAGCAGCTTCACTAGCGGGGGCCTTTACACCGGGGAGCTGTTTTTT.

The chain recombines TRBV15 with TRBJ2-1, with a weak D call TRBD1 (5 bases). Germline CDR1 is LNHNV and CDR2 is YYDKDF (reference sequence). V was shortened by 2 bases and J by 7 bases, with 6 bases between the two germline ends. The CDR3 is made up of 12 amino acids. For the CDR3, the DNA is TGTGCCACCAGCAGAAAGGGGAATGAGCAGTTCTTC. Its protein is CATSRKGNEQFF.

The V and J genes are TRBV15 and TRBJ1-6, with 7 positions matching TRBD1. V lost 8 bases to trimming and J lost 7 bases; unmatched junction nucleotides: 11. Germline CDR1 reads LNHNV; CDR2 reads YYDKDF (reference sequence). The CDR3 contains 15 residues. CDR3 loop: CATSQDTGENSPLHF. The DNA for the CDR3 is TGTGCCACCTCGCAGGACACAGGGGAGAATTCACCCCTCCACTTT.

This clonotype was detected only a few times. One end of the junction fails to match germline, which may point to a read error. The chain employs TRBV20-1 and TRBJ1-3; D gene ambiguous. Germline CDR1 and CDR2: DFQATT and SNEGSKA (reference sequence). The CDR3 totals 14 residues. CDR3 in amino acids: CSARDDGSGNTMYF. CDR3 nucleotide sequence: TGCAGTGCTAGAGATGACGGCTCTGGAAACACCATGTATTTT.